This TCR beta chain was identified in a study of blood T cell repertoires in COVID-19. Authors' processing steps: Nucleated cell number was recorded as an estimate derived from reference gene primer amplification. Some clones are missing from TCRdb's copy, which holds only in-frame ones; the method was immunoSEQ multiplex PCR. V and J calls and clone size are given by that table; D and trimming were obtained from the DNA. The table shows about 340,000 clones, with 92% occurring only once. The CDR3 extends over 13 amino acids. Germline V CDR1 and CDR2: SGHTA, FQGNSA. V was cut by 5 bases and J by 8 bases, with 13 bases left in between. Only a few counts were recorded for this clone.

Sequencing was performed on PBMCs or T cells enriched from blood (not recorded which). The chain couples TRBV7-2 to TRBJ2-4; D perhaps matches TRBD2 (5 bases). The receptor comes from a woman aged 30 to 39 who had recovered from COVID-19. CDR3 loop: CASSSTHGDIQYF. CDR3 coding DNA: TGTGCCAGCAGCAGCACCCACGGGGACATTCAGTACTTC.